Each of the 15 T cell receptor beta chains below was sequenced from the same sample in a study of T-cell memory formation after mild COVID-19. TCRdb redid the calling of the 5' RACE reads with MiXCR, one entry per CDR3 protein. Of about 310,000 distinct CDR3 sequences in the sample, 15% to 20% are singletons; the top ten hold under 25%. Sequencing was performed on PBMCs or a T cell subset sorted from them (not recorded which). These receptors were obtained from a man between 18 and 29 years old who had mild COVID-19 (a few samples of this study predate the infection). Cell type and time point are not known.

This sequence joins TRBV5-1 and TRBJ2-3; D is unresolved. V was clipped by 6 bases and J by 3 bases, with 17 bases between them. The CDR3 contains 15 residues. CDR1 is SGHRS and CDR2 is YFSETQ in the germline V gene. The CDR3 region is CASNFLGSGTDTQYF. CDR3 nucleotides: TGCGCCAGCAACTTCCTTGGGTCGGGTACAGATACGCAGTATTTT. Full variable domain (missing parts from reference TRBV5-1 and TRBJ2-3): KAGVTQTPRYLIKTRGQQVTLSCSPISGHRSVSWYQQTPGQGLQFLFEYFSETQRNKGNFPGRFSGRQFSNSRSEMNVSTLELGDSALYLCASNFLGSGTDTQYFGPGTRLTVL.

This clonotype was found many times. V and J are TRBV29-1 and TRBJ2-3; 7 nucleotides agree with TRBD2. The CDR3 totals 14 residues. Looked up from germline, CDR1 is SQVTM and CDR2 is ANQGSEA. V gave up 6 bases and J gave up 5 bases; unmatched junction bases: 11. CDR3 region: CSVERAGSGDTQYF. CDR3 coding DNA: TGCAGCGTCGAGAGAGCGGGGTCCGGAGATACGCAGTATTTT.

This sequence joins TRBV4-1 and TRBJ2-7; 7 bases align to TRBD1. Looked up from germline, CDR1 is MGHRA and CDR2 is YSYEKL. The trim removed 3 bases at V and 2 bases at J, leaving 10 bases unmatched. This CDR3 comprises 16 residues. CDR3 DNA: TGCGCCAGCAGCCAGGCTACTGACAGGGAACCCTACGAGCAGTACTTC. Its translation is CASSQATDREPYEQYF.

The chain couples TRBV20-1 to TRBJ2-3; 8 nucleotides line up with TRBD2. The V segment lost 8 bases and the J segment 1 base; nucleotides outside the gene matches: 8. CDR1 is DFQATT and CDR2 is SNEGSKA in the germline V gene (reference sequence). The CDR3 runs 14 residues. This CDR3 reads CSRTRGGGTDTQYF. For the CDR3, the DNA is TGCAGTCGTACCCGGGGGGGCGGCACAGATACGCAGTATTTT.

The chain has TRBV12-3 or TRBV12-4 and TRBJ2-1; TRBD2 agrees at 7 bases. This CDR3 comprises 15 residues. V lost 5 bases to trimming and J lost 8 bases; unmatched junction nucleotides: 12. CDR3 loop: CASSTPGTIAHEQFF. CDR3 in DNA: TGTGCCAGCAGTACCCCCGGGACTATAGCCCATGAGCAGTTCTTC.

This chain uses TRBV7-2 with TRBJ1-3; D is undetermined. The CDR3 extends over 14 amino acids. Germline-derived CDR1 and CDR2 are SGHTA and FQGNSA. V gave up 1 base and J gave up 7 bases, with 11 bases separating them. CDR3 in amino acids: CASSLGRSQNTIYF. The CDR3 coding sequence is TGTGCCAGCAGCTTAGGGCGAAGTCAGAACACCATATATTTT. Based on the CDR3 plus reference TRBV7-2 and TRBJ1-3, the full variable domain is GAGVSQSPSNKVTEKGKDVELRCDPISGHTALYWYRQSLGQGLEFLIYFQGNSAPDKSGLPSDRFSAERTGGSVSTLTIQRTQQEDSAVYLCASSLGRSQNTIYFGEGSWLTVV.

This clonotype showed up just a few times. The V call is TRBV12-3 or TRBV12-4, the J call TRBJ2-3; no clear D gene. The CDR3 loop spans 16 amino acids. V was shortened by 5 bases and J by 0 bases, with 15 bases between the two germline ends. CDR3 in DNA: TGTGCCAGCAGTAAGGAAGTCCATGCAAGCACAGATACGCAGTATTTT. Residues: CASSKEVHASTDTQYF.

The chain carries TRBV6-5 and TRBJ1-6; 8 nucleotides agree with TRBD1. Germline-derived CDR1 and CDR2 are MNHEY and SVGAGI. V dropped 5 bases and J dropped 10; count of bases not matched to a gene: 1. The CDR3 covers 12 residues. The CDR3 sequence is CASSHRGSPLHF. The DNA for the CDR3 is TGTGCCAGCAGTCACAGGGGGTCACCCCTCCACTTT.

This clonotype was recorded a few times. This chain uses TRBV29-1 with TRBJ1-1; D remains unclear. V was cut by 2 bases and J by 6 bases, with 10 bases left in between. The CDR3 totals 12 residues. The V gene's germline CDR1 is SQVTM and CDR2 ANQGSEA. The CDR3 reads CSVEPGGAEAFF. The CDR3 DNA follows: TGCAGCGTTGAACCCGGCGGGGCTGAAGCTTTCTTT.

CDR3 sequence reads: CASSQALGTQETQYF. CDR3 DNA: TGCGCCAGCAGCCAAGCCCTCGGGACCCAAGAGACCCAGTACTTC. The chain recombines TRBV4-3 with TRBJ2-5, with D possibly being TRBD1 or TRBD2 (5 bases each). Trimming took off 1 base at V and 1 base at J, with 10 bases between the two ends. The CDR3 is 15 residues long. Germline assignment: CDR1 LGHNA and CDR2 YSLEER.

The J gene is TRBJ1-2, the V gene TRBV28; 7 bases line up with TRBD1. The CDR3 runs 12 residues. The V gene's germline CDR1 is MDHEN and CDR2 SYDVKM. V dropped 7 bases and J dropped 8; count of bases not matched to a gene: 7. CDR3 protein: CASTQGGVGYTF. CDR3 DNA sequence: TGTGCCAGCACTCAGGGGGGCGTAGGCTACACCTTC.

Only a few counts were recorded for this clonotype. The CDR3 here is CASSLSRGTPLQFF. CDR3 sequence (DNA): TGTGCCAGCAGCCTCAGCCGGGGGACTCCTCTACAGTTCTTC. The chain employs TRBV4-2 and TRBJ2-1; a possible D gene is TRBD2 (6 bases). Per germline, CDR1 LGHNA and CDR2 YNFKEQ. The CDR3 runs to 14 residues. V lost 4 bases and J lost 13, with 20 bases in between.

The chain carries TRBV20-1 and TRBJ1-1; D is ambiguous. V lost 3 bases and J lost 3, with 14 bases in between. From germline, CDR1 is DFQATT and CDR2 SNEGSKA (reference sequence). The CDR3 has 14 amino acids. CDR3 amino acids: CSASLSDLYTEAFF. For the CDR3, the DNA is TGCAGTGCTAGTTTATCAGACCTATACACTGAAGCTTTCTTT.

This clonotype came up a few times. The chain employs TRBV11-2 and TRBJ2-3; D perhaps matches TRBD1 (6 bases). CDR3 length equals 14 residues. CDR1 is SGHAT, CDR2 FQNNGV, per germline. V lost 5 bases, J lost 4 bases, and 13 bases lay in between. The CDR3 sequence: CASSRTGSADTQYF. DNA for the CDR3: TGTGCCAGCAGCCGCACAGGGTCGGCAGATACGCAGTATTTT.

This clonotype was detected many times. This chain uses TRBV6-2 or TRBV6-3 with TRBJ2-2, with TRBD1 matching 9 bases. There are 16 residues in the CDR3. The germline V gene has CDR1 MNHEY and CDR2 SVGEGT. Unmatched junction bases numbered 9, after V lost 4 bases and J lost 6 bases. CDR3 in DNA: TGTGCCAGCAGTTCCCCCGGGACAGGGAAGGCCGGGGAGCTGTTTTTT. Its translation: CASSSPGTGKAGELFF.